This T cell receptor (beta chain) is drawn from a study of shared clonotypes between healthy human individuals. This clone was detected only once. The antigen is not known. General study points: Naive subsets generally had larger estimated richness than memory subsets. The study sampled only blood, and tissue repertoires likely differ.

Approximately 210 ng DNA, approximately 30,000 T cell genomes, went into each sorted-subset replicate PCR. The method was immunoSEQ multiplex PCR; TCRdb's version includes in-frame clones alone and lacks a portion of them. The table has roughly 2,500,000 clones, 93% seen once. The germline V and J ends were trimmed by 1 base and 2 bases, with 14 bases remaining between them. Germline CDR1 is MNHEY and CDR2 is SMNVEV (reference sequence). This CDR3 has 16 amino acids. Recent vaccinations or acute infections were absent in the healthy HIV-negative adult donors. This clonotype originated in a man younger than 35 in good health. Some clones in this sample may be carry-over from other donors' samples. The genes are TRBV27 and TRBJ2-5; D gene ambiguous. The sample comprised naive CD4+ T cells from PBMCs. Subset specified: CD45RA+ positively selected. The CDR3 protein is CASSLFAFGQQETQYF. CDR3 nucleotides: TGTGCCAGCAGTTTATTTGCCTTCGGGCAGCAAGAGACCCAGTACTTC.